Following are 27 T cell receptor beta chains from one sample sequenced in a study of T cell responses to AZD1222 COVID-19 vaccine. Profiled with immunoSEQ multiplex PCR; TCRdb holds only in-frame clones, not every one. The data hold 99,000 or so clones, with around 80% observed a single time. Sequenced here: peripheral blood, sampled on day 0 of AZD1222 vaccination. These receptors came from an adult in good health.

The V gene is TRBV3-1 (or the pseudogene TRBV3-2), the J gene TRBJ2-7, with D unclear. The CDR3 totals 13 residues. V was clipped by 1 base and J by 3 bases, with 7 bases between them. The germline V gene has CDR1 LGHDT and CDR2 YNNKEL (reference sequence). Here the CDR3 reads CASSQALSYEQYF. The CDR3 DNA reads as TGTGCCAGCAGCCAAGCCCTGAGCTACGAGCAGTACTTC.

The chain joins TRBV5-5 to TRBJ2-7, with unresolved D. V was pared by 0 bases and J by 3 bases, with 4 bases between. Germline V gene lookup returns CDR1 SGHKS and CDR2 YYEKEE (reference sequence). CDR3 size: 12 residues. CDR3 DNA: TGTGCCAGCAGCTTGGAGGGCTACGAGCAGTACTTC. It translates to CASSLEGYEQYF.

This sequence joins TRBV7-9 and TRBJ1-2; TRBD1 aligns across 7 bases. The CDR3 has 13 amino acids. The trim removed 4 bases at V and 2 bases at J, leaving 1 base unmatched. Germline CDR1 is SEHNR and CDR2 is FQNEAQ (reference sequence). The CDR3 reads CASSSGQNYGYTF. CDR3 bases: TGTGCCAGCAGCTCGGGACAGAACTATGGCTACACCTTC.

The chain joins TRBV7-8 to TRBJ1-1, with D hard to call. V lost 2 bases and J 2 bases, leaving 3 bases between the germline ends. In germline, CDR1 is SGHVS, CDR2 FQNEAQ. The CDR3 runs 12 residues. CDR3 nucleotide sequence: TGTGCCAGCAGCTTATCTAACACTGAAGCTTTCTTT. Its translation: CASSLSNTEAFF. Looking up the rest from reference TRBV7-8 and TRBJ1-1 gives the full variable domain: GAGVSQSPRYKVAKRGQDVALRCDPISGHVSLFWYQQALGQGPEFLTYFQNEAQLDKSGLPSDRFFAERPEGSVSTLKIQRTQQEDSAVYLCASSLSNTEAFFGQGTRLTVV.

V usage is TRBV4-1 and J usage is TRBJ2-1, with 14 bases lining up with TRBD2. Losses at the gene ends were 1 base for V and 6 bases for J; bases not matched to a gene: 5. This CDR3 is built from 17 residues. From germline, CDR1 is MGHRA and CDR2 YSYEKL. The CDR3 DNA follows: TGCGCCAGCAGCCAAGGGCGACTAGCGGGGGGGCCCAATGAGCAGTTCTTC. Its protein product is CASSQGRLAGGPNEQFF.

The gene calls are TRBV3-1 (or the pseudogene TRBV3-2) and TRBJ1-6; 7 bases align to TRBD1. The length of the CDR3 is 16 residues. Germline CDR1 LGHDT, CDR2 YNNKEL (reference sequence). The junction had 9 bases not matched to a gene; V was cut back by 1 base and J by 9 bases. This CDR3 is CASSQGFRTGVSPLHF. The CDR3 DNA sequence: TGTGCCAGCAGCCAAGGTTTCAGGACAGGTGTTTCACCCCTCCACTTT.

The chain uses TRBV5-6 and TRBJ1-3; weak D call: TRBD1 (6 bases). CDR1 and CDR2 from the germline V gene are SGHDT and YYEEEE. Trimming shortened V by 6 bases and J by 6 bases, and 13 bases separated the two germline ends. There are 13 residues in the CDR3. This chain's CDR3 is CASMQTGVNTIYF. In nucleotides, the CDR3 is TGTGCCAGCATGCAGACAGGAGTAAACACCATATATTTT.

CDR3 nucleotide sequence: TGTGCCAGCAGTGAGGTCTATGGCTACACCTTC. This encodes CASSEVYGYTF. The chain links TRBV2 to TRBJ1-2; D gene unclear. V lost 3 bases to trimming and J lost 4 bases, with 3 bases between them. CDR3 length: 11 amino acids. Germline values: CDR1 SNHLY, CDR2 FYNNEI. The whole variable domain, remainder taken from reference TRBV2 and TRBJ1-2, is EPEVTQTPSHQVTQMGQEVILRCVPISNHLYFYWYRQILGQKVEFLVSFYNNEISEKSEIFDDQFSVERPDGSNFTLKIRSTKLEDSAMYFCASSEVYGYTFGSGTRLTVV.

The chain employs TRBV28 and TRBJ1-2, with 7 bases matching TRBD1. V lost 3 bases to trimming and J lost 2 bases; unmatched junction nucleotides: 15. Germline CDR1 MDHEN, CDR2 SYDVKM. The CDR3 loop spans 18 amino acids. The CDR3 DNA reads TGTGCCAGCAGTTTCCCCATTCTACGACAGGGAATGAACTATGGCTACACCTTC. This encodes CASSFPILRQGMNYGYTF.

The genes are TRBV3-1 (or the pseudogene TRBV3-2) and TRBJ1-5, with 7 bases aligning to TRBD1. The junction had 5 bases not matched to a gene; V was cut back by 4 bases and J by 5 bases. There are 14 residues in the CDR3. Germline V CDR1 and CDR2: LGHDT, YNNKEL (reference sequence). In nucleotides, the CDR3 is TGTGCCAGCAGCCGGGACAGCTTCTATCAGCCCCAGCATTTT. It codes for CASSRDSFYQPQHF.

J is TRBJ1-2 and V is TRBV15; 8 positions match TRBD1. This CDR3 is built from 11 residues. Germline V lookup: CDR1 LNHNV, CDR2 YYDKDF (reference sequence). The junction had 0 bases not matched to a gene; V was cut back by 8 bases and J by 4 bases. CDR3 in amino acids: CATQGAYGYTF. As DNA, the CDR3 is TGTGCCACCCAGGGGGCCTATGGCTACACCTTC.

The chain has TRBV2 and TRBJ1-1; unclear D gene. From germline, CDR1 is SNHLY and CDR2 FYNNEI. The CDR3 sequence is 12 residues long. V gave up 2 bases and J gave up 5 bases, with 6 bases separating them. CDR3 sequence (DNA): TGTGCCAGCAGTGAAAGTACAACTGAAGCTTTCTTT. Its translation is CASSESTTEAFF.

This clone was counted a few times. The J gene is TRBJ2-2, the V gene TRBV4-2; 7 bases are shared with TRBD1. V dropped 0 bases and J dropped 7; count of bases not matched to a gene: 5. The V gene's germline CDR1 is LGHNA and CDR2 YNFKEQ. The CDR3 has 15 residues. This CDR3 reads CASSQESTGNGELFF. The CDR3 coding sequence is TGTGCCAGCAGCCAAGAATCGACAGGGAACGGGGAGCTGTTTTTT.

In its sample, this clone was seen once. The chain uses TRBV6-1 and TRBJ2-7, with 8 bases aligning to TRBD1. With 1 base clipped from V and 2 bases from J, the junction kept 1 base outside the gene matches. Germline V gives CDR1 MNHNS, CDR2 SASEGT. The CDR3 is 14 amino acids. The CDR3 DNA follows: TGTGCCAGCAGTGAAGGGGGACAGGCCTACGAGCAGTACTTC. This translates into CASSEGGQAYEQYF.

This sequence joins TRBV19 and TRBJ2-7, with TRBD1 matching 7 bases. The germline CDR1 and CDR2 sequences are LNHDA and SQIVND (reference sequence). Losses at the gene ends were 3 bases for V and 5 bases for J; bases not matched to a gene: 7. The CDR3 has 14 amino acids. CDR3 bases: TGTGCCAGTAGTATCCAACAGGGGCGGGACGAGCAGTACTTC. Protein product: CASSIQQGRDEQYF.

This chain links TRBV5-4 with TRBJ1-6; D is unresolved. V gave up 4 bases and J gave up 7 bases, with 9 bases separating them. The CDR3 spans 13 residues. The germline V gene has CDR1 SGHNT and CDR2 YYREEE (reference sequence). The CDR3 DNA reads TGTGCCAGCAGCCCGGGAGCCAATTCACCCCTCCACTTT. This sequence encodes CASSPGANSPLHF.

The chain links TRBV10-1 to TRBJ1-3; 7 bases line up with TRBD1. The V gene's germline CDR1 is WNHNN and CDR2 SYGVQD (reference sequence). The V gene end was trimmed by 6 bases and the J gene end by 6 bases; junction bases not matched to a gene: 11. The CDR3 length is 15 residues. Here the CDR3 reads CASSAYSRGENTIYF. CDR3 nucleotides: TGCGCCAGCAGCGCCTATTCCAGGGGGGAAAACACCATATATTTT.

The chain joins TRBV15 to TRBJ2-7, with 7 bases fitting TRBD2. Germline V gives CDR1 LNHNV, CDR2 YYDKDF (reference sequence). Unmatched junction bases numbered 5, after V lost 0 bases and J lost 3 bases. The CDR3 has 15 residues. CDR3 sequence (DNA): TGTGCCACCAGCAGAGATAGGGAGGGATACTACGAGCAGTACTTC. It translates to CATSRDREGYYEQYF.

This chain connects TRBV5-1 to TRBJ1-2; D unclear. Trimming removed 0 bases at V and 3 bases at J, with 6 bases between. The CDR3 loop spans 13 amino acids. Germline CDR1 and CDR2: SGHRS and YFSETQ. CDR3 sequence: CASSLADHYGYTF. CDR3 coding DNA: TGCGCCAGCAGCTTGGCGGATCACTATGGCTACACCTTC.

The rearrangement uses TRBV2 and TRBJ2-7; the D gene is possibly TRBD1 (5 bases). Germline values: CDR1 SNHLY, CDR2 FYNNEI. Deletions cut 2 bases from V and 2 bases from J, with 13 bases between. CDR3 length: 15 amino acids. CDR3 sequence reads: CASSEQGTIAYEQYF. As DNA, the CDR3 is TGTGCCAGCAGTGAACAGGGTACGATCGCCTACGAGCAGTACTTC. Variable domain in full (rest from reference TRBV2 and TRBJ2-7): EPEVTQTPSHQVTQMGQEVILRCVPISNHLYFYWYRQILGQKVEFLVSFYNNEISEKSEIFDDQFSVERPDGSNFTLKIRSTKLEDSAMYFCASSEQGTIAYEQYFGPGTRLTVT.

The chain employs TRBV7-9 and TRBJ1-4; D may be TRBD1 (5 bases). The V end lost 4 bases, the J end lost 7 bases, and 13 bases lay between the germline ends. The germline V gene has CDR1 SEHNR and CDR2 FQNEAQ (reference sequence). CDR3 size: 14 residues. CDR3 loop: CASSYPGHSEKLFF. CDR3 coding DNA: TGTGCCAGCAGCTACCCAGGGCACAGTGAAAAACTGTTTTTT.

The gene calls are TRBV5-1 and TRBJ2-2; 7 bases are a match to TRBD1. The CDR3 spans 16 residues. Germline V gene lookup returns CDR1 SGHRS and CDR2 YFSETQ. With V trimmed by 2 bases and J by 4 bases, 8 bases remained unmatched. For the CDR3, the DNA is TGCGCCAGCAGCTTCAACAGGGGCTCGGGCACCGGGGAGCTGTTTTTT. It specifies CASSFNRGSGTGELFF.

The chain links TRBV15 to TRBJ2-3; 12 bases are a match to TRBD2. CDR3 length: 17 amino acids. The trim removed 3 bases at V and 5 bases at J, leaving 9 bases unmatched. Germline-derived CDR1 and CDR2 are LNHNV and YYDKDF (reference sequence). The CDR3 region is CATSRPPSGGARDTQYF. As DNA, the CDR3 is TGTGCCACCAGCAGGCCGCCTAGCGGGGGGGCCAGAGATACGCAGTATTTT.

This chain links TRBV5-4 with TRBJ2-5; 8 bases are a match to TRBD1. Germline CDR1 and CDR2: SGHNT and YYREEE (reference sequence). After removal of 4 bases from V and 1 base from J, the junction contained 9 bases not matched to a gene. CDR3 length equals 16 residues. The CDR3 sequence: CASSNGQGAPQETQYF. CDR3 coding DNA: TGTGCCAGCAGCAACGGCCAGGGGGCCCCCCAAGAGACCCAGTACTTC. The whole variable domain, filled in from reference TRBV5-4 and TRBJ2-5, reads ETGVTQSPTHLIKTRGQQVTLRCSSQSGHNTVSWYQQALGQGPQFIFQYYREEENGRGNFPPRFSGLQFPNYSSELNVNALELDDSALYLCASSNGQGAPQETQYFGPGTRLLVL.

The chain uses TRBV2 and TRBJ1-2; TRBD1 matches 8 bases. The CDR3 runs 14 residues. Per germline, CDR1 SNHLY and CDR2 FYNNEI. V trimming: 4 bases; J trimming: 6 bases; junction bases outside the gene matches: 7. The CDR3 region is CASSVAGGIDGYTF. The CDR3 nucleotides are TGTGCCAGCAGTGTTGCAGGGGGCATCGATGGCTACACCTTC.

This sequence joins TRBV10-3 and TRBJ1-1; D uncertain. In germline, CDR1 is ENHRY, CDR2 SYGVKD. V lost 0 bases and J lost 1, with 6 bases in between. The CDR3 is 14 residues long. This CDR3 is CAISESIGNTEAFF. In DNA, the CDR3 is TGTGCCATCAGTGAGTCGATAGGGAACACTGAAGCTTTCTTT.

The chain combines TRBV13 with TRBJ2-5; D is possibly TRBD1 (6 bases). Trimming took 4 bases from V and 4 from J, leaving 16 bases between them. The germline V gene has CDR1 PRHDT and CDR2 FYEKMQ (reference sequence). The CDR3 consists of 15 residues. The CDR3: CASSSRDIGGETQYF. DNA of the CDR3: TGTGCCAGCAGCTCCCGGGACATCGGAGGAGAGACCCAGTACTTC.